This paragraph reports one T cell receptor beta chain. The antigen remains undetermined. The record originates from a study of graft-versus-host responses after intestinal transplantation. Study in general: All recipients were given anti-thymocyte globulin induction, and tacrolimus and steroids were then administered for around three years.

TCRdb keeps only in-frame clones here, not all; method: immunoSEQ multiplex PCR. The sample consists of around 97,000 clones, 91% of them appearing once. Trimming shortened V by 5 bases and J by 7 bases, and 17 bases separated the two germline ends. The V gene's germline CDR1 is SGHTA and CDR2 FQGTGA. The CDR3 has 14 amino acids. Findings and caveats of the study: Recipient marrow harbored GvH clones, some of which surfaced first in ileum or blood. Graft-donor T cell macrochimerism coincided with high graft-versus-host to host-versus-graft clonal ratios in allografts. Circulating GvH clone levels at their peak were associated with HvG declines (early post-transplant).

The chain employs TRBV7-3 and TRBJ2-5; D uncertain. The sample in question was unstimulated CD4+ T cells sorted from spleen or lymph node cells, obtained before transplant. The receptor was isolated from a human donor who was the organ donor for an intestinal transplant. The CDR3 here is CASSPLEAIGTQYF. The CDR3 DNA follows: TGTGCCAGCAGCCCCCTTGAGGCCATCGGGACCCAGTACTTC.